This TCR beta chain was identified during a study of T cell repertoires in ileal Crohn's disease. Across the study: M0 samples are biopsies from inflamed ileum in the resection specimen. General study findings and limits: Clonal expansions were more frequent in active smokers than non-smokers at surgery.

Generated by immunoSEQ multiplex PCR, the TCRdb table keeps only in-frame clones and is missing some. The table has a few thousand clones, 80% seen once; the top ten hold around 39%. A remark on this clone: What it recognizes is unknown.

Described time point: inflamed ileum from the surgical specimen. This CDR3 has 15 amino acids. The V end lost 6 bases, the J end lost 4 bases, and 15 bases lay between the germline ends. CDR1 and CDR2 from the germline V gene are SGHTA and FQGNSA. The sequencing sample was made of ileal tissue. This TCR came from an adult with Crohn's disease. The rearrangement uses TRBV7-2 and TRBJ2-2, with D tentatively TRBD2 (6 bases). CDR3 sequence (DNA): TGTGCCAGCAGATTGGGGGGAGCTAGCACCGGGGAGCTGTTTTTT. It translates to CASRLGGASTGELFF.